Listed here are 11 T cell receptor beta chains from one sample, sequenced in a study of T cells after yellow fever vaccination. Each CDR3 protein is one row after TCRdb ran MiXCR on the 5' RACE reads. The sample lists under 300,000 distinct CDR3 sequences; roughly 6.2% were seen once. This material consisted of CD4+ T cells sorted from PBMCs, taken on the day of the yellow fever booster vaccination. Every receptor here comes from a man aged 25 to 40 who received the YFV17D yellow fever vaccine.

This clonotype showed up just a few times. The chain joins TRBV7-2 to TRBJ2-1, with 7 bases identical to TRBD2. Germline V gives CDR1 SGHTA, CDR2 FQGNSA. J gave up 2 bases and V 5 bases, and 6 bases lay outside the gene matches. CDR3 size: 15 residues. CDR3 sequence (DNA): TGTGCCAGCAGCCAGGCTAGCGGCACCTACAATGAGCAGTTCTTC. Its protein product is CASSQASGTYNEQFF.

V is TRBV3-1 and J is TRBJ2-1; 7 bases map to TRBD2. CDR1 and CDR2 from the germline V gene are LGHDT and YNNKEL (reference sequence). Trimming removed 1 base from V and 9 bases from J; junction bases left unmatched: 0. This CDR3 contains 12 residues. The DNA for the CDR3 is TGTGCCAGCAGCCAAGCGGGGGGTGAGCAGTTCTTC. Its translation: CASSQAGGEQFF.

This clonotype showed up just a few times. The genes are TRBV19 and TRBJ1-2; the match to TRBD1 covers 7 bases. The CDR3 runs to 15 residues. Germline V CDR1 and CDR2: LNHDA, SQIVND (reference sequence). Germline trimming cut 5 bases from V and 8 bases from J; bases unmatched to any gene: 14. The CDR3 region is CASSGDSRARWGYTF. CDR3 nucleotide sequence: TGTGCCAGTAGTGGGGACAGCCGTGCCCGGTGGGGCTACACCTTC.

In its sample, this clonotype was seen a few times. Here the CDR3 reads CASSRGLANSVQFF. As DNA, the CDR3 is TGTGCCAGCAGCCGGGGACTAGCGAATTCGGTGCAGTTCTTC. The gene calls are TRBV7-2 and TRBJ2-1; 10 nucleotides match TRBD2. CDR1 SGHTA and CDR2 FQGNSA come from the germline V gene. The CDR3 sequence is 14 residues long. The J segment lost 12 bases and the V segment lost 5 bases, leaving 10 bases of the junction unmatched.

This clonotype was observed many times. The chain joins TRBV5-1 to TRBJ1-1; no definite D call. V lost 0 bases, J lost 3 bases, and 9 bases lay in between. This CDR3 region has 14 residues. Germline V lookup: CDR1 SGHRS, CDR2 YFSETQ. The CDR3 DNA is TGCGCCAGCAGCTTGGAGGGAAGAGACACTGAAGCTTTCTTT. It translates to CASSLEGRDTEAFF.

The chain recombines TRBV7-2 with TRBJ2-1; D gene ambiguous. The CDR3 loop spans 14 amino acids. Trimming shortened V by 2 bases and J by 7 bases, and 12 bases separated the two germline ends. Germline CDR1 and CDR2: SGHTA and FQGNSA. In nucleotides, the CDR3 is TGTGCCAGCAGCTTATGGGGTGTCCAGAATGAGCAGTTCTTC. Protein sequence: CASSLWGVQNEQFF.

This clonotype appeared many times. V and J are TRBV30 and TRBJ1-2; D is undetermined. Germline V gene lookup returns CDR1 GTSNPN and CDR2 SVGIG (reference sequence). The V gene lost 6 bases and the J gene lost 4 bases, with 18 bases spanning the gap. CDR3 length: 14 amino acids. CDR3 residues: CACPLRWQGYGYTF. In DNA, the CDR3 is TGTGCCTGCCCCCTTCGATGGCAAGGCTATGGCTACACCTTC.

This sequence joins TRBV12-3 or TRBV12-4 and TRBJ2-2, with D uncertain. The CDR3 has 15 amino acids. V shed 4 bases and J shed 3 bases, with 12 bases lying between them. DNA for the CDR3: TGTGCCAGCAGTTCATTTGAAAGGGACACCGGGGAGCTGTTTTTT. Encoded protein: CASSSFERDTGELFF.

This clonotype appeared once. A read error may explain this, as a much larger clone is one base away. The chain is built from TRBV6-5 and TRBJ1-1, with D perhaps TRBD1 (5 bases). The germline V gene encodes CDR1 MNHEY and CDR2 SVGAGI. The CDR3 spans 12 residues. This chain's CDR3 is CASSRPDTEALF. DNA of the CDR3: TGTGCCAGCAGTCGACCGGACACTGAAGCTCTCTTT.

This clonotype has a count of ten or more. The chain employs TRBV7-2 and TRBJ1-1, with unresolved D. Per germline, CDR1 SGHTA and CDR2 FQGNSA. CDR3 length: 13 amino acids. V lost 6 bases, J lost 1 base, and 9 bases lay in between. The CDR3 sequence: CASRPTPNTEAFF. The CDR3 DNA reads TGTGCCAGCAGACCAACTCCGAACACTGAAGCTTTCTTT. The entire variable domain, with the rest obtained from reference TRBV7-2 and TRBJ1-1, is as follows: GAGVSQSPSNKVTEKGKDVELRCDPISGHTALYWYRQSLGQGLEFLIYFQGNSAPDKSGLPSDRFSAERTGGSVSTLTIQRTQQEDSAVYLCASRPTPNTEAFFGQGTRLTVV.

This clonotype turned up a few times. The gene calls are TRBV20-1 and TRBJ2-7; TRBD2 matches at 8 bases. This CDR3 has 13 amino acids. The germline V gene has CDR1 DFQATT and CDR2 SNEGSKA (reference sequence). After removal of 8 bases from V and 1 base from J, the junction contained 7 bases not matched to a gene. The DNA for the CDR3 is TGCAGTTCGCCGACTAGCGCTTCCTACGAGCAGTACTTC. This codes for CSSPTSASYEQYF.